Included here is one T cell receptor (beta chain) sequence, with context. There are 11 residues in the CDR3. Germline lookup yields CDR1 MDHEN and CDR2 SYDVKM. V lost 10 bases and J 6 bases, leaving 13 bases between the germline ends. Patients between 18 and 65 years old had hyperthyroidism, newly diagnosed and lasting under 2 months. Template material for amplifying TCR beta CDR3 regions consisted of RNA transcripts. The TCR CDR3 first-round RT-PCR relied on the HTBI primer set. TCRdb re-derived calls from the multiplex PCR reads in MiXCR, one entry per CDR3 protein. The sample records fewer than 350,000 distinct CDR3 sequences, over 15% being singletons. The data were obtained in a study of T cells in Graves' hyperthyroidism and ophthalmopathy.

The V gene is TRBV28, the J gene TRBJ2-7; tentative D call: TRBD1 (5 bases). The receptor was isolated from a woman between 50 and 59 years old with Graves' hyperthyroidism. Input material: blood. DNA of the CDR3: TGTGCCACCACGGGTGACAGCGAGCAGTACTTC. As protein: CATTGDSEQYF.